The 10 T cell receptor beta chains below were found in one sample sequenced in a study of blood T cell repertoires in COVID-19. Profiled with immunoSEQ multiplex PCR; TCRdb holds only in-frame clones, not every one. The data hold about 200,000 clones, with less than 90% observed a single time. The sample taken for sequencing was peripheral blood. These receptors were taken from a human donor in a cohort sampled during active COVID-19.

The chain carries TRBV2 and TRBJ2-5; D uncertain. The V gene's germline CDR1 is SNHLY and CDR2 FYNNEI. The V and J ends lost 4 bases and 5 bases respectively, with 8 bases between them. The CDR3 is 12 residues long. The CDR3 here is CASSVRRETQYF. The CDR3 DNA is TGTGCCAGCAGTGTTCGTCGGGAGACCCAGTACTTC.

J is TRBJ1-1 and V is TRBV24-1, with a tentative D call TRBD1 (6 bases). In germline, CDR1 is KGHDR, CDR2 SFDVKD. With 2 bases removed from V and 7 bases from J, the gap between germline ends came to 13 bases. This CDR3 is built from 14 residues. The CDR3 DNA reads TGTGCCACCAGTGATTCGACACTACAGGGTGAAGCTTTCTTT. It translates to CATSDSTLQGEAFF.

The chain uses TRBV10-1 and TRBJ2-1; 10 bases are shared with TRBD2. CDR3 size: 18 residues. Trimming cost V 4 bases and J 0 bases; bases outside gene matches: 9. CDR1 is WNHNN, CDR2 SYGVQD, per germline (reference sequence). CDR3 sequence reads: CASSVVSGGPSSYNEQFF. The CDR3 coding sequence is TGCGCCAGCAGTGTGGTTAGCGGGGGGCCTAGCTCCTACAATGAGCAGTTCTTC.

The CDR3 DNA sequence: TGTGCCAGTAGTATAGGCGTCTCGACTGAAGCTTTCTTT. Translated, it gives CASSIGVSTEAFF. The J gene is TRBJ1-1, the V gene TRBV19, with no clear D. The CDR3 covers 13 residues. V gave up 1 base and J gave up 5 bases, with 8 bases separating them. Germline values: CDR1 LNHDA, CDR2 SQIVND (reference sequence).

This chain joins TRBV5-1 and TRBJ2-1, with D unclear. The germline V and J ends were trimmed by 3 bases and 4 bases, with 11 bases remaining between them. The CDR3 is 14 residues long. Germline CDR1 and CDR2: SGHRS and YFSETQ. CDR3 DNA sequence: TGCGCCAGCAGCTCAACAGTCAGGTACAATGAGCAGTTCTTC. Translation: CASSSTVRYNEQFF.

In this sample, this clone turned up once. The chain uses TRBV5-6 and TRBJ1-4; 9 nucleotides agree with TRBD1. V trimming: 5 bases; J trimming: 0 bases; junction bases outside the gene matches: 2. The germline V gene has CDR1 SGHDT and CDR2 YYEEEE. The length of the CDR3 is 15 residues. The CDR3 is CASSWTGATNEKLFF. The DNA for the CDR3 is TGTGCCAGCAGTTGGACAGGGGCAACTAATGAAAAACTGTTTTTT.

The CDR3 region is CASSLGTGNQPQHF. The CDR3 bases are TGTGCCAGCAGTTTAGGGACAGGGAATCAGCCCCAGCATTTT. The chain couples TRBV28 to TRBJ1-5, with 9 bases lining up with TRBD1. The ends lost 2 bases at V and 4 bases at J; junction bases unmatched: 0. CDR3 length equals 14 residues. Germline CDR1 reads MDHEN; CDR2 reads SYDVKM.

V and J are TRBV5-1 and TRBJ2-2, with D tentatively TRBD1 (6 bases). The germline CDR1 and CDR2 sequences are SGHRS and YFSETQ. V was pared by 4 bases and J by 4 bases, with 11 bases between. The length of the CDR3 is 14 residues. CDR3 loop: CASSPGASTGELFF. The CDR3 nucleotides are TGCGCCAGCAGCCCAGGGGCGTCCACCGGGGAGCTGTTTTTT. Filled out from reference TRBV5-1 and TRBJ2-2, the complete variable domain reads KAGVTQTPRYLIKTRGQQVTLSCSPISGHRSVSWYQQTPGQGLQFLFEYFSETQRNKGNFPGRFSGRQFSNSRSEMNVSTLELGDSALYLCASSPGASTGELFFGEGSRLTVL.

V gene TRBV7-9 combines with J gene TRBJ2-3; the match to TRBD2 covers 8 bases. The CDR3 covers 14 residues. The ends lost 6 bases at V and 2 bases at J; junction bases unmatched: 4. Germline V gene sequence: CDR1 SEHNR, CDR2 FQNEAQ (reference sequence). CDR3 loop: CASSLSGTTDTQYF. In nucleotides, the CDR3 is TGTGCCAGCAGTCTTAGCGGGACCACAGATACGCAGTATTTT.

The chain recombines TRBV27 with TRBJ1-1, with no clear D. The CDR3 totals 14 residues. Germline loops: CDR1 MNHEY, CDR2 SMNVEV (reference sequence). Trimming shortened V by 3 bases and J by 0 bases, and 8 bases separated the two germline ends. Written as DNA, the CDR3 is TGTGCCAGCAGTTTTACGGGAATGAACACTGAAGCTTTCTTT. Translating it yields CASSFTGMNTEAFF.